Below, 5 T cell receptor beta chains from the same sample are listed, as sequenced in a study of T cells expressing NK-cell markers. Reanalyzing the 5' RACE reads, TCRdb keeps one entry per CDR3 protein, without DNA. The sample table sets out roughly 380,000 distinct CDR3 sequences. Sequenced: blood T cells: a sorted CD56 or NKG2C T cell subset, CD4+ or CD8+ T cells, or bulk PBMC T cells (not recorded which). The receptors come from a man between 18 and 69 years old in good health.

V is TRBV12-3 or TRBV12-4 and J is TRBJ2-4; checking the TCRdb D call of TRBD2 is not possible without DNA. There are 17 residues in the CDR3. The CDR3: CASTSWGVGKGKNIQYF.

The V and J genes are TRBV18 and TRBJ2-3; as DNA is missing, the TRBD1 call by TCRdb cannot be tested. Germline CDR1 reads KGHSH; CDR2 reads LQKENI. The CDR3 length is 13 residues. The CDR3 loop is CASSLDRGDTQYF.

The CDR3 reads CASSGRDWEWYEQFF. V usage is TRBV6-1 and J usage is TRBJ2-1; TCRdb designates TRBD1, a call that cannot be tested without DNA. The CDR3 contains 15 residues. In germline, CDR1 is MNHNS, CDR2 SASEGT.

The rearrangement joins TRBV20-1 to TRBJ2-1; without DNA, the TCRdb call of TRBD1 cannot be checked. CDR1 is DFQATT, CDR2 SNEGSKA, per germline (reference sequence). There are 19 residues in the CDR3. CDR3 protein: CSARPAPGSGGPSYNEQFF.

V and J are TRBV21-1 and TRBJ2-7; no DNA is available, so the TRBD1 call from TCRdb remains unchecked. TRBV21-1 is described as a pseudogene. This CDR3 comprises 18 residues. The CDR3: CASSKMGLNRDGTYEQYF.